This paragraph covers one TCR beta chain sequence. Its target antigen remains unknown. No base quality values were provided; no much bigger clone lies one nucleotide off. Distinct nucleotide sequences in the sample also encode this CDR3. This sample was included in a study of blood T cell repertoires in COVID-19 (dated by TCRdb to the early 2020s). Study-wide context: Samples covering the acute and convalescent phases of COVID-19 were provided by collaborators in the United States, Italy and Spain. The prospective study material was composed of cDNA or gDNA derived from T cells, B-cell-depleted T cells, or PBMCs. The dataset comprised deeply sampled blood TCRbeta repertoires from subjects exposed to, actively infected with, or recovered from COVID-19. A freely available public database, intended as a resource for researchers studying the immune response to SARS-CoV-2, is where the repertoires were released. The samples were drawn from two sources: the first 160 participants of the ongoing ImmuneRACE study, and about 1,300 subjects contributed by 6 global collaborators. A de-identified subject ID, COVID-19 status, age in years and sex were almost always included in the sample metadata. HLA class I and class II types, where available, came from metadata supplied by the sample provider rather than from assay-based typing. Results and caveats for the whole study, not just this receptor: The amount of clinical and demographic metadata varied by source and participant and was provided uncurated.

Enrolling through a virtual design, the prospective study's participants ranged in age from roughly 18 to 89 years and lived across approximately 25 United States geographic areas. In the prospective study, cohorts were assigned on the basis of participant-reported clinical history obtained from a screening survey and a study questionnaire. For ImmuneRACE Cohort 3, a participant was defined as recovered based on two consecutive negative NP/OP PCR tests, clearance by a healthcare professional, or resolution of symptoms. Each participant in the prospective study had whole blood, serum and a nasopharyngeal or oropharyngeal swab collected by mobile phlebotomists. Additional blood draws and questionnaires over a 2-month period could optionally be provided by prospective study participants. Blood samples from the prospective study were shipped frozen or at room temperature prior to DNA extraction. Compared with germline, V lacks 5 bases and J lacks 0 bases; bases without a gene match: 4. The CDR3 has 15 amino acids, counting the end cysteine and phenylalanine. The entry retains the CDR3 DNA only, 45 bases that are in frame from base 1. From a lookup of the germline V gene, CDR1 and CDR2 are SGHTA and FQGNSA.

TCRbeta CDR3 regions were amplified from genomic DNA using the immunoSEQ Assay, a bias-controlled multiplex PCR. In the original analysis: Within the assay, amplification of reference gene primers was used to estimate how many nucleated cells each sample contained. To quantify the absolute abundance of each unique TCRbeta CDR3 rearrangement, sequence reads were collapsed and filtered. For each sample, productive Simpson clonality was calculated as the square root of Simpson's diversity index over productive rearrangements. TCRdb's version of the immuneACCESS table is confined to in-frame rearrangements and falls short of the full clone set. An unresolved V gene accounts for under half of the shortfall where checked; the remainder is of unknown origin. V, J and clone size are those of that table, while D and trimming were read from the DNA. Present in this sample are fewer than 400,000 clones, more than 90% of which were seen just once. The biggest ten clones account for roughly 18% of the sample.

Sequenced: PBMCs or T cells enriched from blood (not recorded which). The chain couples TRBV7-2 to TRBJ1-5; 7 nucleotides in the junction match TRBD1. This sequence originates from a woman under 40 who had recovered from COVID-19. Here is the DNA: TGTGCCAGCAGCCTCGGACAGGATAGCAATCAGCCCCAGCATTTT. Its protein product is CASSLGQDSNQPQHF.